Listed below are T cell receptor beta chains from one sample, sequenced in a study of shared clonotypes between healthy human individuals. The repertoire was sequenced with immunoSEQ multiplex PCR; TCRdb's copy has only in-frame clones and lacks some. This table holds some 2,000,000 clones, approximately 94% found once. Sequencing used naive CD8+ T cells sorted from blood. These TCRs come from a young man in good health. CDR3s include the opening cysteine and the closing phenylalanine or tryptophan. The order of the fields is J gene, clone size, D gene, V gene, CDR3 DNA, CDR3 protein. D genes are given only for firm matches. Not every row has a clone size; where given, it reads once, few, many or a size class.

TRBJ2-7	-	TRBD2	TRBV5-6	TGTGCCAGCAGCTCCGGGGGGGTGATCTACGAGCAGTACTTC	CASSSGGVIYEQYF
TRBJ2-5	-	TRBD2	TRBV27	TGTGCCAGCAGTTCCCTTGGGGCGGGGGGCGCGGAGACCCAGTACTTC	CASSSLGAGGAETQYF
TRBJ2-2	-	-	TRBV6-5	TGTGCCAGCAGTTACTCGAGGCAGAACACCGGGGAGCTGTTTTTT	CASSYSRQNTGELFF
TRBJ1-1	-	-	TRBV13	TGTGCCAGCAGCGCGTCGGTTGGAGGAGCTTTCTTT	CASSASVGGAFF
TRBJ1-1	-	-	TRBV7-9	TGTGCCAGCAGCTTTGGGGGGTCGTACACTGAAGCTTTCTTT	CASSFGGSYTEAFF
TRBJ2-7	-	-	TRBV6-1	TGTGCCAGCAGTGAAGCGCCCTTTCCCTCCTACGAGCAGTACTTC	CASSEAPFPSYEQYF
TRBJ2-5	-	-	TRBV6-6	TGTGCCAGCAGTTACCCTAACGAGGGATTAGAGACCCAGTACTTC	CASSYPNEGLETQYF
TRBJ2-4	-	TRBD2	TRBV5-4	TGTGCCAGCAGCACTGGAGGGGAGGGTTTAAACATTCAGTACTTC	CASSTGGEGLNIQYF
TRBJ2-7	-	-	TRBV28	TGTGCCAGCAGTTTTCCCGGGACGGTCTACGAGCAGTACTTC	CASSFPGTVYEQYF
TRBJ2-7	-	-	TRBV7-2	TGTGCCAGCAGCGCTCCGGCATGGGATCACGAGCAGTACTTC	CASSAPAWDHEQYF
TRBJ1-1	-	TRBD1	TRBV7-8	TGTGCCAGCAGCACCGACAGGGAGGACACTGAAGCTTTCTTT	CASSTDREDTEAFF
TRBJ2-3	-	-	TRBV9	TGTGCCAGCAGCGTAGGGGTCGGGAGCACAGATACGCAGTATTTT	CASSVGVGSTDTQYF
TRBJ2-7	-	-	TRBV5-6	TGTGCCAGCAGCTTGTATGAAGGGGGCTCCTACGAGCAGTACTTC	CASSLYEGGSYEQYF
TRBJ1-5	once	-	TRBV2	TGTGCCAGCAGTTATCTACAAGGGACGGGGCCCAATCAGCCCCAGCATTTT	CASSYLQGTGPNQPQHF
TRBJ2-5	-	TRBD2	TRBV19	TGTGCCAGTAGTATAGGTGGCGGGAGCGGAGAGACCCAGTACTTC	CASSIGGGSGETQYF